This T cell receptor (beta chain) comes out of a study of CD8+ T cells in alopecia areata listed by TCRdb under 2018. With regard to the full study: Treated patients were enrolled in an open-label pilot trial of oral tofacitinib at 5 to 10 mg twice daily for moderate-to-severe alopecia areata. Patients stayed on tofacitinib for 6 to 18 months and then had 6 months of follow-up off drug so that delayed response and recurrence could be assessed. Disease severity in treated patients was measured with the SALT score, which quantifies the percentage of affected scalp surface area. High-throughput TCRbeta sequencing was used to examine T cell clonal expansion in alopecia areata in both the C3H/HeJ mouse model and human patients. On the human side, TCRbeta sequencing was run on scalp tissue and on sorted CD4+ and CD8+ peripheral blood T cells from healthy controls and from alopecia areata patients with either patchy or totalis/universalis disease. Tofacitinib-treated patients had biopsies at baseline and at 4 and 24 weeks of treatment, with a later scalp biopsy in several patients. Scalp clonality was compared among normal scalp (n=4), patchy alopecia areata scalp (n=8), and alopecia totalis/universalis scalp (n=8). RNA came from the PAXgene miRNA kit for fixed scalp, the miRNeasy kit for PBMCs, and the RNeasy kit for mouse skin. immunoSEQ multiplex PCR using 35 Vbeta forward primers and 13 Jbeta reverse primers was used to amplify TCRbeta CDR3 regions.

From cysteine to phenylalanine, the CDR3 is 15 amino acids long. Only the CDR3 portion is preserved as DNA: 45 bases, with reading frame beginning at the first base. The germline V gene provides CDR1 SGHDT and CDR2 YYEEEE. V and J are trimmed by 4 bases and 5 bases, and the gene matches miss 10 bases of the junction. Library creation used the immunoSEQ multiplex PCR assay. For TCR sequencing, RNA was extracted from every sample and reverse transcribed into cDNA to serve as template. First-strand cDNA was synthesized with SuperScript III using a 2:1 mix of oligo-dT and random hexamers. Amplification bias was assessed with a synthetic immune receptor repertoire, and residual bias was removed computationally. Per the original workflow: Raw reads were preprocessed to remove errors, and CDR3 was defined according to IMGT conventions as the region from the conserved cysteine to phenylalanine. To get clonality, Shannon entropy was normalized by log2 of the number of productive unique TCRs and the result was subtracted from 1. Whether each scalp clone was CD4 or CD8 was inferred by checking scalp TCRbeta sequences against the CD4 and CD8 repertoires from sorted blood. TCRdb retrieved this table from immuneACCESS and kept in-frame rearrangements only. Not all clones are present; in checked studies, unresolved V genes account for under half, and no reason is known for the remainder. Clone size and V and J calls were adopted from that table, with D and trimming inferred from the DNA. This sample comprises over 70,000 clones, around two thirds of them detected only once. Jointly, the top ten make up 23% of the sample.

This clone came up a few times. Its antigen is currently not known. No base qualities exist here, and no much larger clone lies one base off it. The time point label here, explained by the study, means: less than 30 weeks on oral tofacitinib. The treatment or condition label on this specimen signifies: oral pan-JAK inhibitor, 5-10 mg twice daily. Peripheral blood and lesional scalp punch biopsies were obtained from patients with alopecia areata. After PBMCs were isolated by density centrifugation and stained for CD3, CD4 and CD8, a FACSAria was used to sort CD4+ and CD8+ T cells. Findings and caveats that apply to the study as a whole: Because the treated cohort was small and had only one nonresponder, larger studies are needed to examine links between baseline CD8+ expansion and response. Compared with normal scalp, lesional scalp, particularly in alopecia totalis/universalis, had higher clonality and more expanded CD8+ clones, which suggests antigenic drive. Unlike mouse skin, which is dominated by gammadelta T cells, normal human skin has resident alphabeta T cells that are also sequenced, and this complicates analysis of the scalp TCR repertoire. Shared TCR sequences between patients were less evident than in mice, which may be partly attributable to HLA diversity in the patient population. Tofacitinib significantly decreased scalp clonality and the number of expanded CD8+ clones among the top 100 scalp clones. Many expanded lesional clones were found to persist in scalp and blood during tofacitinib treatment, and relapse after treatment cessation may be partly explained by this persistence.

The TCR sequence derives from a human donor with alopecia areata. The sequencing here drew on CD8+ T cells sorted from blood, taken at week 24, from a patient treated with tofacitinib. This chain is built from TRBV5-6 and TRBJ2-5; 8 bases in the junction line up with TRBD2. The encoded CDR3 is CASSQEGTRGETQYF. The bases read TGTGCCAGCAGCCAAGAGGGGACTAGGGGGGAGACCCAGTACTTC. Joined to the reference TRBV5-6 and TRBJ2-5 proteins, this CDR3 gives the full variable domain: DAGVTQSPTHLIKTRGQQVTLRCSPKSGHDTVSWYQQALGQGPQFIFQYYEEEERQRGNFPDRFSGHQFPNYSSELNVNALLLGDSALYLCASSQEGTRGETQYFGPGTRLLVL.